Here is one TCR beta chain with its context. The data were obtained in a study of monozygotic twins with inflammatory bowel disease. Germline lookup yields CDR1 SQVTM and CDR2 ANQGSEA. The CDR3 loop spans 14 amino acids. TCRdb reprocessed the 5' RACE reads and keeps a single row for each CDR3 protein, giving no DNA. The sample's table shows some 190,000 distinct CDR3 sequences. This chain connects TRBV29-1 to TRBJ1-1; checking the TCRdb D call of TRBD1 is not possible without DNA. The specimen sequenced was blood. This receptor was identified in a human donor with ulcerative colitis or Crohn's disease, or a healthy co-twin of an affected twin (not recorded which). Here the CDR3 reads CSAQMTGGGTEAFF. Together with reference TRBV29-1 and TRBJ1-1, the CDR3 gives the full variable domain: SAVISQKPSRDICQRGTSLTIQCQVDSQVTMMFWYRQQPGQSLTLIATANQGSEATYESGFVIDKFPISRPNLTFSTLTVSNMSPEDSSIYLCSAQMTGGGTEAFFGQGTRLTVV.